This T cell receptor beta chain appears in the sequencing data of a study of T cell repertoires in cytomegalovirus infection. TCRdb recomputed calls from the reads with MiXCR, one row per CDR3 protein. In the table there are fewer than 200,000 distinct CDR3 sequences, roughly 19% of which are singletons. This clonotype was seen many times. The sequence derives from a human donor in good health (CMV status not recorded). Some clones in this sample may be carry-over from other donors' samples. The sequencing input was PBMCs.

As DNA, the CDR3 is TGCGCCAGCAGCCAAAATTCGAGGTTCTTCAATGAGCAGTTCTTC. Its protein is CASSQNSRFFNEQFF. The chain couples TRBV4-1 to TRBJ2-1; no reliable D call. CDR3 length: 15 amino acids. Trimming took 2 bases from V and 6 from J, leaving 14 bases between them. Germline V CDR1 and CDR2: MGHRA, YSYEKL.